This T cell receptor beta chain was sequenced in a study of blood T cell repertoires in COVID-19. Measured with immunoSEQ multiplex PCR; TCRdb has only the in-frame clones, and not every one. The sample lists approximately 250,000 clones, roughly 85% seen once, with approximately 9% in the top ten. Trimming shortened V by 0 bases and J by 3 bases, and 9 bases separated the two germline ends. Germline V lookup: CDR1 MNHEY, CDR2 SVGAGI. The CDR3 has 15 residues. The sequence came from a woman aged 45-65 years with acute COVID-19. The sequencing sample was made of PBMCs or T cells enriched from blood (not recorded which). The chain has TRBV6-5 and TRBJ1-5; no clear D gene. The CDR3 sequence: CASSYSGRANQPQHF. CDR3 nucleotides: TGTGCCAGCAGTTACTCGGGGAGGGCCAATCAGCCCCAGCATTTT.